The 5 T cell receptor beta chains presented below share a single source sample, sequenced in a study of T cell repertoires in cytomegalovirus infection (dated by TCRdb to about 2019). These receptors have no known antigen. The sample's treatment or condition label is to be understood as: in vitro stimulation with specific CMV peptide epitopes to enrich CMV-specific T cells. The sample was run on an Illumina HiSeq 1500. The public reads were quality trimmed at Q25 with fastp and then assembled into clones with MiXCR by TCRdb, keeping productive beta chains. Merged by CDR3 protein, the rows form single entries marked with the most common genes and DNA. The sample includes hundreds of thousands of distinct CDR3 sequences, with around 35% observed a single time. The ten largest clones represent about 18% of the sample. The sample in question was cultured PBMCs, obtained from culture after CMV antigen stimulation. Receptor source: a human donor in good health (CMV status not recorded). Some clones in this sample may be carry-over from other donors' samples.

This clonotype occurred a few times. J is TRBJ1-5 and V is TRBV27; the match to TRBD1 covers 8 bases. Germline CDR1 reads MNHEY; CDR2 reads SMNVEV (reference sequence). This CDR3 region has 17 residues. The trim removed 0 bases at V and 4 bases at J, leaving 8 bases unmatched. CDR3 in amino acids: CASSLSPVTGANQPQHF. DNA of the CDR3: TGTGCCAGCAGTTTATCGCCTGTGACAGGGGCAAATCAGCCCCAGCATTTT.

This clonotype was detected only a few times. The chain links TRBV7-6 to TRBJ2-1, with a possible D match to TRBD2 (6 bases). Germline-derived CDR1 and CDR2 are SGHVS and FNYEAQ. V was trimmed by 0 bases and J by 3 bases, leaving 9 bases between them. CDR3 length: 15 amino acids. CDR3 in DNA: TGTGCCAGCAGCTTAGCGGGAGGTATCTACAATGAGCAGTTCTTC. This sequence encodes CASSLAGGIYNEQFF. The whole variable domain, remainder taken from reference TRBV7-6 and TRBJ2-1, is GAGVSQSPRYKVTKRGQDVALRCDPISGHVSLYWYRQALGQGPEFLTYFNYEAQQDKSGLPNDRFSAERPEGSISTLTIQRTEQRDSAMYRCASSLAGGIYNEQFFGPGTRLTVL.

The sample holds a few counts of this clonotype. The chain combines TRBV4-1 with TRBJ1-5; D uncertain. CDR3 length: 15 residues. V lost 3 bases to trimming and J lost 2 bases, with 11 bases between them. Per the germline V gene, CDR1 is MGHRA and CDR2 is YSYEKL. CDR3 loop: CASSHRVMGNQPQHF. In DNA, the CDR3 is TGCGCCAGCAGCCATAGAGTCATGGGCAATCAGCCCCAGCATTTT.

This sequence joins TRBV19 and TRBJ1-5; D ambiguous. Trimming pared 1 base from V and 1 base from J, leaving 8 bases between. This CDR3 region has 15 residues. CDR1 and CDR2 from the germline V gene are LNHDA and SQIVND (reference sequence). The CDR3 loop is CASSIVGQSNQPQHF. The CDR3 DNA reads as TGTGCCAGTAGTATAGTAGGGCAAAGCAATCAGCCCCAGCATTTT.

This clonotype was seen repeatedly, ten times or more. The V call is TRBV7-2, the J call TRBJ1-3, with D uncertain. The ends were cut back, 3 bases at V and 0 bases at J, with 9 bases in the middle. CDR1 is SGHTA, CDR2 FQGNSA, per germline. The CDR3 has 15 amino acids. The CDR3 DNA is TGTGCCAGCAGCTTCGACGGCCGCTCTGGAAACACCATATATTTT. Translated: CASSFDGRSGNTIYF.